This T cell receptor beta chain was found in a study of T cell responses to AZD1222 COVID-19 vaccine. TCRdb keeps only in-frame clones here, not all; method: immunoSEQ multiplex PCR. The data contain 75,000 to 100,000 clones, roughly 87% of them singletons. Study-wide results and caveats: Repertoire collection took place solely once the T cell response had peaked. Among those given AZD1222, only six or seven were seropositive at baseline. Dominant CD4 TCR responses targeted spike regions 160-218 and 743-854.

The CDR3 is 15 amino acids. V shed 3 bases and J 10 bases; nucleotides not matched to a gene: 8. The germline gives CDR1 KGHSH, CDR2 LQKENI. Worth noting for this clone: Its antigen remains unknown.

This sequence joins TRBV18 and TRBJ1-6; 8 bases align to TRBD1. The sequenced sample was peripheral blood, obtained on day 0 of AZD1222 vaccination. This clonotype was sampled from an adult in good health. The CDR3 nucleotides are TGTGCCAGCTCACCCCTGGACAGGGAAGGATCACCCCTCCACTTT. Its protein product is CASSPLDREGSPLHF.